A single sample gave rise to the 21 T cell receptor beta chains below, sequenced in a study of cytomegalovirus exposure and HLA in healthy donors. The PCR used 60 Vbeta and 13 Jbeta primers. Data came from immunoSEQ multiplex PCR; TCRdb stores just in-frame clones and leaves some out. The data show some 130,000 clones, approximately 10% seen once. Sequenced material: PBMCs. The source is a woman between 40 and 55 years old in good health and CMV-seropositive.

This sequence joins TRBV7-9 and TRBJ2-3, with 14 positions matching TRBD2. The CDR3 length is 16 residues. Looked up from germline, CDR1 is SEHNR and CDR2 is FQNEAQ (reference sequence). V was clipped by 5 bases and J by 4 bases; unmatched bases: 5. This CDR3 is CASSLTSGGGADTQYF. The DNA of the CDR3 is TGTGCCAGCAGCCTGACTAGCGGGGGGGGCGCAGATACGCAGTATTTT.

The chain has TRBV6-5 and TRBJ1-3, with 9 nucleotides matching TRBD1. CDR1 and CDR2 from the germline V gene are MNHEY and SVGAGI. Germline trimming cut 6 bases from V and 3 bases from J; bases unmatched to any gene: 6. The CDR3 spans 15 residues. The CDR3 coding sequence is TGTGCCAGCAGCCGGACAGGGGATGGTGGAAACACCATATATTTT. It encodes CASSRTGDGGNTIYF.

This clone appeared a few times. V gene TRBV2 combines with J gene TRBJ1-1, with TRBD1 identical over 8 bases. This CDR3 has 14 residues. The junction had 7 bases not matched to a gene; V was cut back by 4 bases and J by 6 bases. Germline values: CDR1 SNHLY, CDR2 FYNNEI. CDR3 sequence: CASSAWDRPSEAFF. The CDR3 nucleotides read TGTGCCAGCAGTGCCTGGGACAGGCCATCTGAAGCTTTCTTT. The full variable domain, rest sourced from reference TRBV2 and TRBJ1-1, is EPEVTQTPSHQVTQMGQEVILRCVPISNHLYFYWYRQILGQKVEFLVSFYNNEISEKSEIFDDQFSVERPDGSNFTLKIRSTKLEDSAMYFCASSAWDRPSEAFFGQGTRLTVV.

Points on this clone: The sample contains more than one DNA sequence encoding this CDR3. The chain employs TRBV13 and TRBJ2-2; TRBD2 agrees at 12 bases. Losses at the gene ends were 4 bases for V and 4 bases for J; bases not matched to a gene: 7. CDR3 length: 17 residues. CDR1 is PRHDT, CDR2 FYEKMQ, per germline (reference sequence). This CDR3 reads CASSSRTLAGGTGELFF. The CDR3 DNA is TGTGCCAGCAGCTCCAGGACACTAGCGGGGGGCACCGGGGAGCTGTTTTTT.

The CDR3 loop reads CASSLYGGETTEAFF. The CDR3 DNA sequence: TGCGCCAGCAGCTTGTATGGGGGGGAAACGACTGAAGCTTTCTTT. The chain combines TRBV5-1 with TRBJ1-1, with D possibly being TRBD1 (5 bases). With 1 base removed from V and 5 bases from J, the gap between germline ends came to 15 bases. CDR1 is SGHRS, CDR2 YFSETQ, per germline. The CDR3 has 15 amino acids.

This clone occurred a few times. This sequence joins TRBV6-6 and TRBJ1-5; TRBD1 aligns across 7 bases. This CDR3 has 15 amino acids. Germline V gives CDR1 MNHNY, CDR2 SVGAGI (reference sequence). The V and J ends lost 2 bases and 3 bases, in that order; junction bases with no gene match: 4. The CDR3 is CASSYTGQHNQPQHF. As DNA, the CDR3 is TGTGCCAGCAGTTACACGGGACAGCACAATCAGCCCCAGCATTTT.

This clone was observed a handful of times. The genes are TRBV7-2 and TRBJ2-6, with 7 bases identical to TRBD1. Losses at the gene ends were 6 bases for V and 0 bases for J; bases not matched to a gene: 5. Germline CDR1 SGHTA, CDR2 FQGNSA. The length of the CDR3 is 16 residues. The CDR3 spells CASRPDRASGANVLTF. As DNA, the CDR3 is TGTGCCAGCAGGCCCGACAGGGCCTCTGGGGCCAACGTCCTGACTTTC.

The gene calls are TRBV27 and TRBJ1-6; 9 bases line up with TRBD1. Trimming cost V 1 base and J 7 bases; bases outside gene matches: 2. CDR1 and CDR2 from the germline V gene are MNHEY and SMNVEV (reference sequence). There are 15 residues in the CDR3. The CDR3 reads CASSLFGTGNSPLHF. For the CDR3, the DNA is TGTGCCAGCAGTTTATTTGGGACAGGGAATTCACCCCTCCACTTT.

Remarks on this clone: Its ends do not fully match the called genes, so a read error is possible. CDR3 residues: CANSLGLAGYGEQFF. The CDR3 DNA reads as TGTGCCAACAGCTTAGGACTAGCGGGGTACGGGGAGCAGTTCTTC. This chain connects TRBV11-3 to TRBJ2-1, with 12 bases fitting TRBD2. The CDR3 is made up of 15 amino acids. Germline lookup yields CDR1 SGHNT and CDR2 YENEEA.

This chain connects TRBV21-1 to TRBJ2-7; the D segment call TRBD2 is taken from the table without a DNA check. TRBV21-1 is an annotated pseudogene. The CDR3 is 16 residues long. The CDR3: CASSKAQREVNYEQYF. CDR3 DNA sequence: TGTGCCAGCAGCAAAGCACAGCGGGAGGTGAACTACGAGCAGTACTTC.

This clone was detected only a few times. This chain uses TRBV5-1 with TRBJ1-5; unclear D gene. CDR3 length: 13 amino acids. Trimming removed 3 bases at V and 4 bases at J, with 8 bases between. Germline V gene sequence: CDR1 SGHRS, CDR2 YFSETQ. CDR3 nucleotides: TGCGCCAGCAGCTCTGCGCCGAATCAGCCCCAGCATTTT. It translates to CASSSAPNQPQHF.

This clone was counted between two and nine times. CDR3: CASSRQGDSYEQYF. As DNA, the CDR3 is TGCGCCAGCAGCCGACAGGGCGACTCCTACGAGCAGTACTTC. The chain combines TRBV5-1 with TRBJ2-7; the match to TRBD1 covers 7 bases. The CDR3 runs 14 residues. V dropped 4 bases and J dropped 0; count of bases not matched to a gene: 4. CDR1 SGHRS and CDR2 YFSETQ come from the germline V gene.

The chain uses TRBV6-5 and TRBJ1-2; TRBD1 aligns across 9 bases. This CDR3 comprises 16 residues. Germline CDR1 reads MNHEY; CDR2 reads SVGAGI. V lost 2 bases, J lost 1 base, and 5 bases stayed unmatched. The CDR3 DNA sequence: TGTGCCAGCAGTTACCTCTCGACAGGGGGTAACTATGGCTACACCTTC. Protein: CASSYLSTGGNYGYTF.

This clone was counted a few times. This CDR3 is also generated by other DNA sequences in the sample. The chain joins TRBV12-5 to TRBJ2-2; D may be TRBD1 (5 bases). Germline CDR1 is LGHNT and CDR2 is FRNRAP. With 5 bases removed from V and 1 base from J, the gap between germline ends came to 14 bases. The CDR3 runs to 16 residues. CDR3 protein: CASGPTGQLNTGELFF. CDR3 DNA sequence: TGTGCTAGTGGTCCAACAGGTCAACTGAACACCGGGGAGCTGTTTTTT.

The rearrangement uses TRBV7-2 and TRBJ2-3, with D perhaps TRBD2 (7 bases). V was clipped by 1 base and J by 6 bases, with 11 bases between them. Germline CDR1 SGHTA, CDR2 FQGNSA. The CDR3 length is 14 residues. In DNA, the CDR3 is TGTGCCAGCAGCTTAGGGGGGGGCCCTGATACGCAGTATTTT. Protein product: CASSLGGGPDTQYF.

The V call is TRBV11-2, the J call TRBJ2-5; TRBD1 aligns across 7 bases. With 4 bases clipped from V and 1 base from J, the junction kept 6 bases outside the gene matches. The CDR3 is 15 residues long. The V gene's germline CDR1 is SGHAT and CDR2 FQNNGV. The CDR3 loop reads CASSSPRDSQETQYF. CDR3 DNA: TGTGCCAGCAGCTCCCCCCGGGACAGCCAAGAGACCCAGTACTTC.

This clone has a handful of counts. Germline and junction disagree at one end, which may indicate a read error. The chain combines TRBV6-5 with TRBJ1-2, with D maybe TRBD1 (5 bases). Germline lookup yields CDR1 MNHEY and CDR2 SVGAGI. The CDR3 has 13 amino acids. CDR3: CASSYYRSYGHTF. DNA of the CDR3: TGTGCCAGCAGTTACTACAGGAGCTATGGCCACACCTTC.

This clone occurred a few times. The genes are TRBV6-1 and TRBJ1-5; a possible D gene is TRBD1 (6 bases). Trimming removed 4 bases at V and 1 base at J, with 11 bases between. This CDR3 is 15 amino acids long. Germline assignment: CDR1 MNHNS and CDR2 SASEGT. CDR3 sequence reads: CASSGRDTSNQPQHF. DNA of the CDR3: TGTGCCAGCAGTGGCCGGGACACCAGCAATCAGCCCCAGCATTTT.

A few counts support this clone. J is TRBJ2-5 and V is TRBV7-2; D gene uncertain. This CDR3 region has 14 residues. Germline V gene sequence: CDR1 SGHTA, CDR2 FQGNSA. Trimming cost V 5 bases and J 2 bases, with 12 bases left between them. As DNA, the CDR3 is TGTGCCAGCAGCCACCGTGGGCTACAAGAGACCCAGTACTTC. Its protein is CASSHRGLQETQYF.

Only a few counts were recorded for this clone. Its ends do not fully match the called genes, so a read error is possible. The chain has TRBV9 and TRBJ2-2; D might be TRBD2 (6 bases). Germline V CDR1 and CDR2: SGDLS, YYNGEE. CDR3 length: 16 residues. CDR3 sequence: CASSVDPRGRTEELFF. CDR3 DNA: TGTGCCAGCAGCGTAGACCCGAGAGGGAGGACCGAGGAGCTGTTTTTT.

V and J are TRBV14 and TRBJ2-7, with 11 bases fitting TRBD1. V lost 3 bases, J lost 2 bases, and 3 bases stayed unmatched. The CDR3 totals 15 residues. Germline assignment: CDR1 SGHDN and CDR2 FVKESK. CDR3 DNA sequence: TGTGCCAGCAGCCACCAGGGACAGGGGGCCTACGAGCAGTACTTC. Its protein product is CASSHQGQGAYEQYF. Using reference TRBV14 and TRBJ2-7 for the parts outside the CDR3, the full variable domain is EAGVTQFPSHSVIEKGQTVTLRCDPISGHDNLYWYRRVMGKEIKFLLHFVKESKQDESGMPNNRFLAERTGGTYSTLKVQPAELEDSGVYFCASSHQGQGAYEQYFGPGTRLTVT.